This T cell receptor beta chain is drawn from a study of T cells in Graves' hyperthyroidism and ophthalmopathy. Study summary: Peripheral blood sampling occurred at initial diagnosis, before any treatment.

This clonotype has ten or more counts. The length of the CDR3 is 14 residues. V gave up 6 bases and J gave up 4 bases, with 13 bases separating them. Per the germline V gene, CDR1 is SNHLY and CDR2 is FYNNEI. TCR beta CDR3 sequences were amplified from RNA transcripts. TCR CDR3 regions were first amplified by RT-PCR with HTBI primers. One entry per CDR3 protein, called by TCRdb with MiXCR from the multiplex PCR reads. Of around 760,000 distinct CDR3 sequences listed, about a third are singletons. The sequenced sample consisted of blood. The chain recombines TRBV2 with TRBJ1-5, with D hard to call. The TCR sequence derives from a woman between 35 and 50 years old with Graves' hyperthyroidism. CDR3 in amino acids: CASRPGDENQPQHF. For the CDR3, the DNA is TGTGCCAGCAGACCCGGGGATGAGAATCAGCCCCAGCATTTT.